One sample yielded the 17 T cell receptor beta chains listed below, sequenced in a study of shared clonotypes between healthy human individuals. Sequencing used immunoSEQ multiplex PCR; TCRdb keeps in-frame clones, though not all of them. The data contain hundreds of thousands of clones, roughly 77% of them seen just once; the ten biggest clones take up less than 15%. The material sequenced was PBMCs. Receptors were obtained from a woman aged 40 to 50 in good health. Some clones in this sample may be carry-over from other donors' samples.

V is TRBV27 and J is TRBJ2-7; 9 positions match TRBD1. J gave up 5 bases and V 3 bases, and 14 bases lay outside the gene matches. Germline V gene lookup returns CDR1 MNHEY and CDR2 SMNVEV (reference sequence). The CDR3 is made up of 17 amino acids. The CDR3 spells CASSFSGTGRGKNEQYF. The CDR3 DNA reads TGTGCCAGCAGTTTCTCGGGGACAGGGAGGGGGAAGAACGAGCAGTACTTC.

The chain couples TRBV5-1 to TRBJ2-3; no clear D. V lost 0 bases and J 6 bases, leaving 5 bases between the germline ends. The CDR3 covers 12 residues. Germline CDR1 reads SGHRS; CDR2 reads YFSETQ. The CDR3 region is CASSLAVDTQYF. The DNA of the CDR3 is TGCGCCAGCAGCTTGGCCGTGGATACGCAGTATTTT.

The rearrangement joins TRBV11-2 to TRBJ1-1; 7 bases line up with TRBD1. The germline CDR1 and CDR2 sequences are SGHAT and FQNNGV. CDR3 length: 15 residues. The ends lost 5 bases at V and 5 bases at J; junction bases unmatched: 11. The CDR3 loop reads CASSRSHLQGTEAFF. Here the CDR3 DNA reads TGTGCCAGCAGCCGGAGTCACCTACAGGGGACTGAAGCTTTCTTT. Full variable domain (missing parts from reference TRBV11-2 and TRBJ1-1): EAGVAQSPRYKIIEKRQSVAFWCNPISGHATLYWYQQILGQGPKLLIQFQNNGVVDDSQLPKDRFSAERLKGVDSTLKIQPAKLEDSAVYLCASSRSHLQGTEAFFGQGTRLTVV.

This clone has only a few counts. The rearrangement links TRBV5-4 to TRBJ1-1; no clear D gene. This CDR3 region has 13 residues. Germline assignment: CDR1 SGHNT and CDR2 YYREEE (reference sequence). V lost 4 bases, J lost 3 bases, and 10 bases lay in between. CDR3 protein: CASSDNSYTEAFF. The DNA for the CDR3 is TGTGCCAGCAGCGACAACAGCTACACTGAAGCTTTCTTT.

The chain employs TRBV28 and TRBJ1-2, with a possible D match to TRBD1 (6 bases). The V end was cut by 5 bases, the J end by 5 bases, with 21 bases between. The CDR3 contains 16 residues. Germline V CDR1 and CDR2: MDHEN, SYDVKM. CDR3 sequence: CASSPTRAQGIYGYTF. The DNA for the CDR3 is TGTGCCAGCAGTCCCACGCGGGCACAGGGTATTTATGGCTACACCTTC.

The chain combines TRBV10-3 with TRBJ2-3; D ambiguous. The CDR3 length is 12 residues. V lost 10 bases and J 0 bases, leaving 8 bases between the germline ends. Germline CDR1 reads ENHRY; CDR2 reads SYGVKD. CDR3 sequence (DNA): TGTGCCACCGGCCTAAGCACAGATACGCAGTATTTT. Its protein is CATGLSTDTQYF.

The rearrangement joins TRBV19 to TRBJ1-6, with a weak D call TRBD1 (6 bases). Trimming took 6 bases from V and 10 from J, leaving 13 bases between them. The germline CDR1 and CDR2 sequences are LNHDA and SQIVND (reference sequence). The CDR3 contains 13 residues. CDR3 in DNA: TGTGCCAGTAGAGTCCAGGGGTACTCACCCCTCCACTTT. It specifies CASRVQGYSPLHF.

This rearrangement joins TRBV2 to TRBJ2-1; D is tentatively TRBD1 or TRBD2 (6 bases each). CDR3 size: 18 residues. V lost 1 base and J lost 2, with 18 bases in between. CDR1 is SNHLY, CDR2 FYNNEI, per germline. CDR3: CASSEGRVDWGPYNEQFF. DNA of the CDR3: TGTGCCAGCAGTGAAGGGAGGGTGGATTGGGGGCCCTACAATGAGCAGTTCTTC. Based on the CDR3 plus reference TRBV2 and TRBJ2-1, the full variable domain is EPEVTQTPSHQVTQMGQEVILRCVPISNHLYFYWYRQILGQKVEFLVSFYNNEISEKSEIFDDQFSVERPDGSNFTLKIRSTKLEDSAMYFCASSEGRVDWGPYNEQFFGPGTRLTVL.

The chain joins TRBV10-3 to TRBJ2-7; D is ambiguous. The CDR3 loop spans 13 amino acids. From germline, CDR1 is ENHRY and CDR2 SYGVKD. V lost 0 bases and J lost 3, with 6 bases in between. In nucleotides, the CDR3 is TGTGCCATCAGTGAGTCGGGCAGCTACGAGCAGTACTTC. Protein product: CAISESGSYEQYF.

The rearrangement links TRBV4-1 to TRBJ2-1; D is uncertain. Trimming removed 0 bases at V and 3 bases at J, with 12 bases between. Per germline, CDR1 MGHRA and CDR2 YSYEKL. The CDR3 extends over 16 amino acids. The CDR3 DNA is TGCGCCAGCAGCCAAGAGCCCAGCGACCACTACAATGAGCAGTTCTTC. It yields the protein CASSQEPSDHYNEQFF.

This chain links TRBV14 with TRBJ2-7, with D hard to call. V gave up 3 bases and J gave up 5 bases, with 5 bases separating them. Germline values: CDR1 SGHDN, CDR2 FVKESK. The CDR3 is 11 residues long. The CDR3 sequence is CASSHVDEQYF. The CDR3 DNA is TGTGCCAGCAGCCATGTCGACGAGCAGTACTTC.

This chain's CDR3 is CASSSSGGVGYTF. As DNA, the CDR3 is TGTGCCAGCAGCTCATCCGGGGGCGTTGGCTACACCTTC. This chain joins TRBV7-3 and TRBJ1-2; D is perhaps TRBD1 (6 bases). This CDR3 has 13 amino acids. Trimming left V 4 bases short and J 7 bases short, with 13 bases between. Germline V lookup: CDR1 SGHTA, CDR2 FQGTGA.

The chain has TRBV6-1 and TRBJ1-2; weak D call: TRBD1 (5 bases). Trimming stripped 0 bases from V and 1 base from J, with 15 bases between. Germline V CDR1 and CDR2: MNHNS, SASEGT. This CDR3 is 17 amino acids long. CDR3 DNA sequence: TGTGCCAGCAGTGAAGCCGCCAGGTGGACACTTAACTATGGCTACACCTTC. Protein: CASSEAARWTLNYGYTF.

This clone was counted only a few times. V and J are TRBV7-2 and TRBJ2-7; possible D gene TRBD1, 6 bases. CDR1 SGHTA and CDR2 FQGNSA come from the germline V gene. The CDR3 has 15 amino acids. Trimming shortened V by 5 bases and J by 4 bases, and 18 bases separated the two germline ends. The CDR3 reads CASSLLSVRGYEQYF. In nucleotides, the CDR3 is TGTGCCAGCAGCCTCCTATCAGTGAGGGGGTACGAGCAGTACTTC.

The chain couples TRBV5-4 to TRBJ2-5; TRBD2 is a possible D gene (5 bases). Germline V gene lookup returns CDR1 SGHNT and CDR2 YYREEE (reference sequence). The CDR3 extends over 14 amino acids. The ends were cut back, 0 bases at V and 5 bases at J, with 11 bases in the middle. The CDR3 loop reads CASSLEAGDETQYF. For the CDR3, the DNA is TGTGCCAGCAGCTTGGAAGCCGGGGATGAGACCCAGTACTTC.

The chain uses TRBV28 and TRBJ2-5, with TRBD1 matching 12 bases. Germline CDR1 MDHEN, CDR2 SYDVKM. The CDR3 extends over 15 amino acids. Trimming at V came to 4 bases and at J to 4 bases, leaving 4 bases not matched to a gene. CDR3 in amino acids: CASSWDRGRGETQYF. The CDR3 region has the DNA TGTGCCAGCAGTTGGGACAGGGGGCGCGGAGAGACCCAGTACTTC.

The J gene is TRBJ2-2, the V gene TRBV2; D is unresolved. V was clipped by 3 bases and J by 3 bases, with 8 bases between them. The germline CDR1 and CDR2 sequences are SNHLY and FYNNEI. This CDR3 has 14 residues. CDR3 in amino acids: CASSDVRDTGELFF. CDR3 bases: TGTGCCAGCAGTGACGTTAGGGACACCGGGGAGCTGTTTTTT.